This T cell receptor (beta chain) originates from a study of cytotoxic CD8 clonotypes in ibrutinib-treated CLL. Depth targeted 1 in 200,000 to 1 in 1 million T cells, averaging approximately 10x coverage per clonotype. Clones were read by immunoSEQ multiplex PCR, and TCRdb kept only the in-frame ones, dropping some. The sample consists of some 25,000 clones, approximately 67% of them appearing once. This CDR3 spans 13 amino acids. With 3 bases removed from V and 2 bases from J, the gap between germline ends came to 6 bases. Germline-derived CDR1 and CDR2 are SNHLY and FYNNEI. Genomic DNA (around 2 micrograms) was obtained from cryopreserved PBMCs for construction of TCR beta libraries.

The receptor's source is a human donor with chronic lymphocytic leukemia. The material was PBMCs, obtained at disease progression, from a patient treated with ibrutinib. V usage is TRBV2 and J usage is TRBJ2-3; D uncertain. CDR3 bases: TGTGCCAGCAGTGATAAGACCACAGATACGCAGTATTTT. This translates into CASSDKTTDTQYF.